Below, 11 T cell receptor beta chains from the same sample are listed, as sequenced in a study of CD8+ T cells in alopecia areata. The treatment here: oral pan-JAK inhibitor, 5-10 mg twice daily. RNA, once extracted, was reverse transcribed into cDNA for use as the sequencing template. Using immunoSEQ multiplex PCR, the repertoire was profiled, and TCRdb retains in-frame clones only, with some absent. The sample holds around 120,000 clones; around 58% are singletons and the top ten take approximately 31%. The sequencing here drew on CD8+ T cells sorted from blood, taken at week 4, from a patient treated with tofacitinib. The receptors derive from a human donor with alopecia areata.

This clone turned up a few times. V and J are TRBV29-1 and TRBJ2-7, with 8 bases fitting TRBD1. Germline V lookup: CDR1 SQVTM, CDR2 ANQGSEA. Trimming took 1 base from V and 4 from J; bases not matched to a gene: 3. This CDR3 region has 13 residues. The CDR3 DNA follows: TGCAGCGTTGAAGTGACAGGGGTGTACGAGCAGTACTTC. Amino acid sequence: CSVEVTGVYEQYF.

This clone was counted only a few times. The CDR3 DNA sequence: TGCAGCGTTGAGGGCGGGAGCGAGCAGTACTTC. Its translation: CSVEGGSEQYF. This chain joins TRBV29-1 and TRBJ2-7; 7 bases are shared with TRBD2. The CDR3 has 11 residues. Losses at the gene ends were 3 bases for V and 6 bases for J; bases not matched to a gene: 2. The germline gives CDR1 SQVTM, CDR2 ANQGSEA.

The J gene is TRBJ2-7, the V gene TRBV27; D is undetermined. The V gene's germline CDR1 is MNHEY and CDR2 SMNVEV (reference sequence). V lost 4 bases and J 3 bases, leaving 16 bases between the germline ends. CDR3 size: 15 residues. CDR3 DNA sequence: TGTGCCAGCAGTTACTCATACGGACCAAGCTACGAGCAGTACTTC. Protein sequence: CASSYSYGPSYEQYF.

The CDR3 bases are TGTGCCTGGAGTGTCACCGAACCCTATGGCTACACCTTC. This codes for CAWSVTEPYGYTF. The chain joins TRBV30 to TRBJ1-2; D gene ambiguous. In germline, CDR1 is GTSNPN, CDR2 SVGIG (reference sequence). This CDR3 comprises 13 residues. Trimming left V 0 bases short and J 4 bases short, with 9 bases between.

This sequence joins TRBV29-1 and TRBJ2-5; no clear D. CDR3 length equals 11 residues. V shed 4 bases and J shed 4 bases, with 7 bases lying between them. Germline CDR1 reads SQVTM; CDR2 reads ANQGSEA. DNA for the CDR3: TGCAGCGTTGTAGGAGCAGAGACCCAGTACTTC. It specifies CSVVGAETQYF.

The chain carries TRBV6-4 and TRBJ2-3; a possible D gene is TRBD2 (6 bases). The germline CDR1 and CDR2 sequences are MRHNA and SNTAGT. This CDR3 spans 14 amino acids. The V and J ends lost 4 bases and 4 bases respectively, with 12 bases between them. The CDR3 DNA reads TGTGCCAGCAGTGGTAGCGGAGGAGCAGATACGCAGTATTTT. It codes for CASSGSGGADTQYF.

This clone was seen just once. The chain is built from TRBV7-9 and TRBJ1-5; the D is unclear. The CDR3 length is 14 residues. CDR1 and CDR2 (germline): SEHNR, FQNEAQ (reference sequence). Trimming took off 5 bases at V and 1 base at J, with 9 bases between the two ends. The CDR3 loop reads CASSTPASNQPQHF. As DNA, the CDR3 is TGTGCCAGCAGCACCCCGGCCAGCAATCAGCCCCAGCATTTT.

A few counts support this clone. With a much larger clone just one base away, this may be a read error. This CDR3 is also generated by other DNA sequences in the sample. The genes are TRBV4-1 and TRBJ2-2, with D uncertain. The CDR3 has 12 residues. Germline V gives CDR1 MGHRA, CDR2 YSYEKL. The CDR3 bases are TGTGCCAGCAGCCAAGACACCGGGGAGCTGTTTTTT. Residues: CASSQDTGELFF.

The rearrangement joins TRBV7-2 to TRBJ1-5; no definite D call. The CDR3 covers 14 residues. CDR1 and CDR2 from the germline V gene are SGHTA and FQGNSA. Trimming cost V 1 base and J 4 bases, with 8 bases left between them. The CDR3 reads CASSLGGLNQPQHF. In DNA form, the CDR3 reads TGTGCCAGCAGCTTAGGCGGACTAAATCAGCCCCAGCATTTT.

This clone was found a few times. The chain carries TRBV7-9 and TRBJ1-2; no reliable D call. V lost 3 bases to trimming and J lost 7 bases, with 12 bases between them. Germline loops: CDR1 SEHNR, CDR2 FQNEAQ (reference sequence). CDR3 length: 13 amino acids. CDR3 loop: CASSFDQLSGYTF. In DNA, the CDR3 is TGTGCCAGCAGCTTTGATCAGTTGAGTGGCTACACCTTC.

The chain couples TRBV4-1 to TRBJ2-1, with D possibly TRBD2 on 7 matching bases. The germline gives CDR1 MGHRA, CDR2 YSYEKL. V lost 2 bases and J lost 4, with 9 bases in between. The CDR3 extends over 14 amino acids. CDR3 amino acids: CASSQRGAYNEQFF. CDR3 DNA sequence: TGCGCCAGCAGCCAACGGGGGGCTTACAATGAGCAGTTCTTC.